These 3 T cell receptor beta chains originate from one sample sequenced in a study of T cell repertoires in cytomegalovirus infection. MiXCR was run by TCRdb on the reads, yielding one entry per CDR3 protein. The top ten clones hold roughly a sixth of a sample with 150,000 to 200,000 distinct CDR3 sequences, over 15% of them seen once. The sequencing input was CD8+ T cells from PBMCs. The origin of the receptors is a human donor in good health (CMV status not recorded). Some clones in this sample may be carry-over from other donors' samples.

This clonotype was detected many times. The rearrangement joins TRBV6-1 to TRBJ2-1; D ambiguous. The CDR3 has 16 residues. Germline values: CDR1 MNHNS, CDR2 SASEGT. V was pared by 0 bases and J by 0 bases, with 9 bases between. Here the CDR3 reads CASSEALADSYNEQFF. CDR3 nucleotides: TGTGCCAGCAGTGAAGCTCTCGCGGACTCCTACAATGAGCAGTTCTTC.

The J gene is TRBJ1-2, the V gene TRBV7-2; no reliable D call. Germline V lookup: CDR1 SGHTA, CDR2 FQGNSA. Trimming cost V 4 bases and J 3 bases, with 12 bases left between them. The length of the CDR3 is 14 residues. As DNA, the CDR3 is TGTGCCAGCAGCTCCTTACAAAGGGACTATGGCTACACCTTC. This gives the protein CASSSLQRDYGYTF.

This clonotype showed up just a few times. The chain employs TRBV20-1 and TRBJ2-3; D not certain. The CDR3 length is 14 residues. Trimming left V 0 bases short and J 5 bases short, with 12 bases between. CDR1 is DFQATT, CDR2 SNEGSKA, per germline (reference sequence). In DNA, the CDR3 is TGCAGTGCTAGAGATCTTAGAGGAGAAGATACGCAGTATTTT. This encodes CSARDLRGEDTQYF.